A selection of T cell receptor beta chains follows, all from one sample in a study of cytomegalovirus exposure and HLA in healthy donors. Method: immunoSEQ multiplex PCR; TCRdb's copy keeps in-frame clones and lacks some. The sample carries 130,000 to 150,000 clones, around 79% recorded once. Sequencing was done on a sample of PBMCs. These receptor sequences come from a woman in her twenties or thirties in good health and CMV-seronegative. CDR3s include the opening cysteine and the closing phenylalanine or tryptophan. Expanded clones get a size class; other rows say once, few or many, or leave the size out.

TRBV10-3	few	TRBJ1-6	CAISEGLSDSPLHF
TRBV18	NA	TRBJ2-7	CASSPPGSGRTYEQYF
TRBV6-5	NA	TRBJ1-1	CASSTRLAEAFF
TRBV5-1	NA	TRBJ1-1	CASSLRGAAENTEAFF
TRBV25-1	many	TRBJ1-4	CASSELGTGINEKLFF
TRBV6-1	NA	TRBJ1-5	CASPGTESNQPQHF
TRBV19	once	TRBJ1-1	CASSTGQGYTEAFF
TRBV18	NA	TRBJ2-7	CASSPDREGEQYF
TRBV4-1	NA	TRBJ2-7	CASSQEGTSGGYEQYF
TRBV11-2	few	TRBJ1-4	CASSVTGTGLEKLFF
TRBV4-1	NA	TRBJ1-1	CASSLWTGANTEAFF
TRBV7-2	NA	TRBJ2-7	CASSSTGAVYEQYF
TRBV2	NA	TRBJ1-1	CASSLSQGWTEAFF
TRBV27	NA	TRBJ2-1	CASSPWLGPNEQFF
TRBV18	NA	TRBJ1-5	CASSTGGGSNQPQHF
TRBV6-5	many	TRBJ1-1	CASSSTGRGTEAFF
TRBV9	NA	TRBJ1-5	CASSPWIGAQPQHF
TRBV12-5	few	TRBJ1-2	CASAPGDINYGYTF
TRBV2	NA	TRBJ1-4	CASTRQGTVEKLFF
TRBV6-1	NA	TRBJ2-7	CASGRTGGLYEQYF
TRBV5-4	NA	TRBJ1-6	CASSSGLVSYNSPLHF
TRBV7-3	NA	TRBJ2-5	CASSKSLGGQGQETQYF
TRBV4-1	NA	TRBJ2-1	CASSQDYGVGGRMFF
TRBV7-2	NA	TRBJ1-3	CASSQGQLSGNTIYF
TRBV12-5	NA	TRBJ1-5	CASGPPGGRNQPQHF
TRBV30	NA	TRBJ1-2	CAIRDGPLGGGYTF
TRBV7-2	NA	TRBJ2-7	CASSLVFTEGQYF
TRBV29-1	few	TRBJ2-1	CSVALAHEQFF
TRBV4-3	NA	TRBJ2-6	CASSQQQGPGANVLTF
TRBV6-1	NA	TRBJ2-7	CASSGTGSHEQYF
TRBV28	NA	TRBJ2-1	CASSFSGGGQSGQFF
TRBV2	NA	TRBJ1-1	CASSGQGDTEAFF
TRBV30	NA	TRBJ1-6	CAWSITGYDSPLHF
TRBV7-8	once	TRBJ2-7	CASSKGQGKDGEQYF
TRBV5-1	NA	TRBJ1-1	CASSGGLSGDTEAFF
TRBV28	NA	TRBJ1-2	CASSTMHGQGNTF
TRBV5-1	NA	TRBJ1-4	CASSRKGGAGTNEKLFF
TRBV2	few	TRBJ1-4	CASDRQGLNEKLFF
TRBV5-1	few	TRBJ1-2	CASSSDGTNYGYTF
TRBV6-1	NA	TRBJ1-1	CASTSGPNTEAFF
TRBV5-5	NA	TRBJ1-1	CASSLAGTAVTEAFF
TRBV7-8	NA	TRBJ1-2	CASSGDRAYGYTF
TRBV10-2	NA	TRBJ2-6	CASSGLSGANVLTF
TRBV14	NA	TRBJ2-7	CASSPPAGTGSDEQYF
TRBV15	NA	TRBJ2-1	CATSRDSGGNNEQFF
TRBV4-3	many	TRBJ2-1	CASSPRTGSSYNEQFF
TRBV7-3	NA	TRBJ1-2	CASSLVWDTSNYGYTF
TRBV27	once	TRBJ1-2	CASRSLLADGYTF
TRBV4-1	few	TRBJ2-5	CASSQSGAETQYF
TRBV30	few	TRBJ2-7	CAWSVEGHWGSYEQYF
TRBV7-7	once	TRBJ2-7	CASSLHPGSTYEQYF
TRBV6-6	NA	TRBJ1-1	CASSYSAGMWDTEAFF
TRBV25-1	once	TRBJ1-2	CASSESTGGRYGYTF
TRBV28	NA	TRBJ2-3	CASSSPTSGGDTQYF
TRBV5-4	NA	TRBJ2-6	CASSLPVSGANVLTF
TRBV7-3	few	TRBJ1-4	CASSPEGDRGLANEKLFF
TRBV7-8	few	TRBJ2-3	CASSSRGQSTDTQYF